This T cell receptor (beta chain) was profiled in a study of cytomegalovirus exposure and HLA in healthy donors. Findings and caveats of the study: One variant, a missense change in DCLRE1C, was linked in a later analysis to TCR beta V- and J-gene trimming. Being indistinguishable, some V segments were excluded, TRBV6-2 and TRBV6-3 among them. Both high specificity and high sensitivity reportedly marked the classifier's diagnosis of cytomegalovirus status.

Comments on this clone: The antigen is unknown.

Germline V gene lookup returns CDR1 MDHEN and CDR2 SYDVKM. V was clipped by 3 bases and J by 6 bases; unmatched bases: 6. CDR3 size: 15 residues. It was with 60 Vbeta and 13 Jbeta primers that the PCR ran. Libraries were prepared by immunoSEQ multiplex PCR; TCRdb keeps only in-frame clonotypes and omits some of them. This sample carries approximately 120,000 clones, over 60% of them seen once, and the ten largest clones take 4% to 5.5%. Specimen: PBMCs. This sequence was found in a man in his fifties or sixties in good health and CMV-seropositive. The chain joins TRBV28 to TRBJ2-1, with 9 bases matching TRBD1. The CDR3 nucleotides read TGTGCCAGCAGTTTGATGGACAGGGGATCCAATGAGCAGTTCTTC. This sequence encodes CASSLMDRGSNEQFF.